Reported below is one T cell receptor (beta chain). Original analysis: Counts of nucleated cells, estimated from reference gene primer amplification, were obtained. The method was immunoSEQ multiplex PCR; TCRdb's version includes in-frame clones alone and lacks a portion of them. V, J and clone size are those of that table, while D and trimming were read from the DNA. This table has 250,000 to 350,000 clones, 85% to 90% appearing once. The data are from a study of blood T cell repertoires in COVID-19. For the study at large: Samples came from the United States, Italy and Spain, spanning acute and convalescent COVID-19.

Germline CDR1 KGHSH, CDR2 LQKENI. V was pared by 3 bases and J by 5 bases, with 8 bases of the junction left unmatched. This CDR3 region has 15 residues. Enrolment of Seattle patients took place during active infection, and they were followed longitudinally. This sequence was found in a woman in her twenties or thirties with COVID-19, enrolled during active disease. Material for sequencing was peripheral blood. V gene TRBV18 combines with J gene TRBJ2-7; 9 bases are shared with TRBD2. The chain's CDR3 is CASSPGVAGAHEQYF. CDR3 DNA sequence: TGTGCCAGCTCACCTGGGGTAGCGGGAGCCCACGAGCAGTACTTC.